The T cell receptor (beta chain) described here comes from a study of blood T cell repertoires in COVID-19. Study-wide background: Both acute and convalescent COVID-19 samples were obtained from the United States, Italy and Spain.

Methods used by the authors: Reference gene primer amplification gave estimated nucleated cell counts. Clones were sequenced by immunoSEQ multiplex PCR, and TCRdb holds only the in-frame ones, with some missing. The DNA was the basis for D and trimming; V, J and clone size are from that table. The data hold fewer than 400,000 clones, with roughly 90% observed a single time. V lost 0 bases and J lost 7; bases outside the gene matches: 4. CDR1 is ENHRY and CDR2 is SYGVKD in the germline V gene. The CDR3 has 15 amino acids. The receptor was derived from a woman between 25 and 40 years old with COVID-19, enrolled during active disease. This chain joins TRBV10-3 and TRBJ2-3; 10 positions match TRBD1. Sequencing used peripheral blood. CDR3 sequence reads: CAISESGTGVNTQYF. The CDR3, as DNA: TGTGCCATCAGTGAGTCCGGGACAGGGGTGAATACGCAGTATTTT.